This TCR beta chain was captured by sequencing in a study of tumor-infiltrating lymphocytes in primary liver carcinoma. For the study at large: The patient group consisted of men and women aged 30 to 69 years. Samples had roughly 3.65 to 8 million productive TCRbeta reads, comparable between tissue types. Whole-study findings and limits: The proportion of top clones found throughout all five tumor regions was only about 7-25%.

Unsorted bulk tissue (roughly 18-32 mg) underwent RNA and DNA co-extraction. As for this clonotype: As yet, its antigen is unknown. Since no conserved phenylalanine or tryptophan closes the CDR3, a read error is the likely cause.

Trimming took 6 bases from V and 0 from J, leaving 9 bases between them. Germline V gene lookup returns CDR1 SQVTM and CDR2 ANQGSEA. The CDR3 has 12 amino acids. Priming with a constant-region primer yielded TCR beta cDNA from about 480 ng total RNA. Construction of TCR beta libraries relied on three successive nested multiplex PCR rounds employing slightly modified ARM-PCR. The first two PCR rounds used TRBV1-TRBV30 primers with a Cbeta primer, 9 to 11 cycles each. Each CDR3 protein is one row after TCRdb ran MiXCR on the multiplex PCR reads. The sample consists of around 26,000 distinct CDR3 sequences, roughly four fifths of them appearing once.

Sequencing was performed on liver tumor tissue from sampling region 3. Subset in this sample: tumor region T3, left-lateral pole. This TCR came from a man in his forties with primary liver carcinoma and hepatitis B virus infection. J is TRBJ2-7 and V is TRBV29-1; D uncertain. The CDR3 loop reads CSVFSSSYEQYL. CDR3 in DNA: TGCAGCGTATTCAGCAGCTCCTACGAGCAGTACCTC.